The clone carrying this TCR beta chain has just a few counts. Its antigen is currently unknown. V was pared by 7 bases and J by 2 bases, with 7 bases between. Germline CDR1 is SNHLY and CDR2 is FYNNEI. The CDR3 has 12 amino acids. This sample was taken from a study of T-cell reconstitution after alpha-beta-depleted transplantation in children. The TCRbeta library incorporated unique molecular identifiers. MiXCR, applied by TCRdb to the PCR reads, yields one record per CDR3 protein. The sample yields about 900,000 distinct CDR3 sequences, roughly 31% seen once. Regarding the study as a whole: Several hundred expanded graft clones reportedly supplied alpha-beta T cells about two months after transplant. At day 60, the high TCRbeta diversity found in some patients originated from recipient T cells and thymic progenitors that had survived. By one year post-transplant, T-cell counts and diversity largely arose from T cells that were newly produced.

This clonotype was sampled from a boy less than two years old who had a stem cell transplant for SCID, so the T cells may come from the graft donor. The sample consisted of PBMCs, mostly from graft donor cells, taken 360 days after TCRalphabeta/CD19-depleted stem cell transplant. The rearrangement joins TRBV2 to TRBJ2-3; D is ambiguous. CDR3 protein: CASMGITDTQYF. DNA of the CDR3: TGTGCCAGCATGGGGATCACAGATACGCAGTATTTT.